This entry is about one T cell receptor (beta chain). The CDR3 covers 17 residues. This entry is derived from a study of blood T cell repertoires in COVID-19. About the research overall: The cDNA or gDNA used as material had been derived from T cells, B-cell-depleted T cells, or PBMCs.

Produced via immunoSEQ multiplex PCR; TCRdb's table is partial and in-frame only. The sample comprises hundreds of thousands of clones, roughly 85% of which are singletons, and 6% to 7% rests with the top ten. The material sequenced was PBMCs or T cells enriched from blood (not recorded which). The clonotype originates from a woman aged 40 to 50 who had recovered from COVID-19. The chain couples TRBV21-1 to TRBJ1-2; TRBD1, the table's D call, lacks a check against the DNA. TRBV21-1 is noted as a pseudogene. The DNA for the CDR3 is TGTGCCAGCAGCAAAGTGGGGGACAGTCCCTTTGAGGGTGGCTACACCTTC. This sequence encodes CASSKVGDSPFEGGYTF.